The 25 T cell receptor beta chains below all came from one sample that was sequenced in a study of blood T cell repertoires in COVID-19. Clones were read by immunoSEQ multiplex PCR, and TCRdb kept only the in-frame ones, dropping some. The repertoire holds approximately 270,000 clones, with roughly 88% as singletons. Specimen: PBMCs or T cells enriched from blood (not recorded which). Receptors were obtained from a woman aged 45-65 years who had recovered from COVID-19.

The genes are TRBV29-1 and TRBJ2-1; TRBD1 matches at 9 bases. Germline CDR1 SQVTM, CDR2 ANQGSEA. Germline trimming cut 0 bases from V and 3 bases from J; bases unmatched to any gene: 6. CDR3 length: 16 residues. CDR3 bases: TGCAGCGTTGAAGAAGTGGGACAGGGAGGCTACAATGAGCAGTTCTTC. Its protein product is CSVEEVGQGGYNEQFF.

The chain carries TRBV7-9 and TRBJ1-3; the D gene is possibly TRBD1 (6 bases). Between the trimmed V and J ends, which lost 5 bases and 4 bases, there was a span of 18 bases. Germline CDR1 SEHNR, CDR2 FQNEAQ (reference sequence). This CDR3 has 16 amino acids. CDR3 region: CASSPSMGGPGNTIYF. DNA of the CDR3: TGTGCCAGCAGCCCGTCAATGGGGGGGCCGGGAAACACCATATATTTT.

The chain recombines TRBV28 with TRBJ1-5; possibly TRBD1 for D (5 bases). The CDR3 totals 23 residues. V was clipped by 4 bases and J by 4 bases, with 38 bases between them. Germline-derived CDR1 and CDR2 are MDHEN and SYDVKM. DNA for the CDR3: TGTGCCAGCAGTTCCGTTTTAGAGACCGCCTTCGGTCAGACAGAATCTAAAAATCAGCCCCAGCATTTT. As protein: CASSSVLETAFGQTESKNQPQHF.

V is TRBV7-9 and J is TRBJ2-5, with TRBD2 matching over 7 bases. Looked up from germline, CDR1 is SEHNR and CDR2 is FQNEAQ (reference sequence). Trimming cost V 5 bases and J 5 bases; bases outside gene matches: 8. The length of the CDR3 is 14 residues. The CDR3 loop is CASSEVLGGETQYF. The CDR3 DNA follows: TGTGCCAGCAGCGAAGTCCTCGGGGGGGAGACCCAGTACTTC.

This chain uses TRBV12-3 or TRBV12-4 with TRBJ1-1; a weak D match, TRBD1 (5 bases). This CDR3 spans 13 amino acids. Trimming took off 5 bases at V and 3 bases at J, with 10 bases between the two ends. CDR3 protein: CASSPQGHTEAFF. As DNA, the CDR3 is TGTGCCAGCAGTCCGCAGGGTCACACTGAAGCTTTCTTT.

This chain links TRBV5-1 with TRBJ1-4; D is unclear. Trimming pared 5 bases from V and 3 bases from J, leaving 8 bases between. Germline CDR1 reads SGHRS; CDR2 reads YFSETQ. The CDR3 spans 13 residues. The CDR3 DNA reads TGCGCCAGCAGTGTGTCAGCTAATGAAAAACTGTTTTTT. This sequence encodes CASSVSANEKLFF. Supplemented by reference TRBV5-1 and TRBJ1-4, the full variable domain reads KAGVTQTPRYLIKTRGQQVTLSCSPISGHRSVSWYQQTPGQGLQFLFEYFSETQRNKGNFPGRFSGRQFSNSRSEMNVSTLELGDSALYLCASSVSANEKLFFGSGTQLSVL.

The chain has TRBV18 and TRBJ2-1, with D maybe TRBD2 (6 bases). Trimming took 1 base from V and 6 from J, leaving 10 bases between them. CDR3 size: 14 residues. CDR1 is KGHSH and CDR2 is LQKENI in the germline V gene. The CDR3 nucleotides are TGTGCCAGCTCACCACAGGAGGGTACCAATGAGCAGTTCTTC. This codes for CASSPQEGTNEQFF.

This sequence joins TRBV29-1 and TRBJ2-1, with a weak D call TRBD2 (6 bases). Trimming shortened V by 6 bases and J by 1 base, and 16 bases separated the two germline ends. Looked up from germline, CDR1 is SQVTM and CDR2 is ANQGSEA. The CDR3 extends over 15 amino acids. The CDR3, as DNA: TGCAGCGTCGGCAGAGTGGCGGGGTCCTACAATGAGCAGTTCTTC. Translating it yields CSVGRVAGSYNEQFF.

V gene TRBV5-1 combines with J gene TRBJ2-2; TRBD1 agrees at 8 bases. The CDR3 is made up of 15 amino acids. CDR1 and CDR2 from the germline V gene are SGHRS and YFSETQ. The ends lost 4 bases at V and 8 bases at J; junction bases unmatched: 10. CDR3 amino acids: CASSPGSTGGGELFF. As DNA, the CDR3 is TGCGCCAGCAGCCCGGGCTCCACAGGGGGAGGGGAGCTGTTTTTT.

The rearrangement uses TRBV27 and TRBJ2-3; perhaps TRBD1 as D (6 bases). V gave up 2 bases and J gave up 9 bases, with 12 bases separating them. There are 13 residues in the CDR3. Germline-derived CDR1 and CDR2 are MNHEY and SMNVEV (reference sequence). DNA of the CDR3: TGTGCCAGCAGTTTACTCCAGGGGAGAACGCAGTATTTT. Residues: CASSLLQGRTQYF.

This sequence joins TRBV24-1 and TRBJ2-5; D remains ambiguous. CDR3 size: 11 residues. Germline V lookup: CDR1 KGHDR, CDR2 SFDVKD. The V gene lost 5 bases and the J gene lost 10 bases, with 10 bases spanning the gap. CDR3 loop: CATSGATDQYF. As DNA, the CDR3 is TGTGCCACCAGTGGAGCTACAGACCAGTACTTC.

This chain connects TRBV29-1 to TRBJ2-1, with TRBD2 as a possible D gene (6 bases). With 2 bases removed from V and 4 bases from J, the gap between germline ends came to 21 bases. Germline V lookup: CDR1 SQVTM, CDR2 ANQGSEA. This CDR3 spans 17 amino acids. This chain's CDR3 is CSVERLDGPRGYNEQFF. The CDR3 DNA follows: TGCAGCGTTGAAAGGTTAGACGGCCCACGGGGGTACAATGAGCAGTTCTTC.

The V gene is TRBV5-4, the J gene TRBJ1-3; TRBD1 agrees at 8 bases. Looked up from germline, CDR1 is SGHNT and CDR2 is YYREEE (reference sequence). Trimming removed 0 bases from V and 4 bases from J; junction bases left unmatched: 6. The length of the CDR3 is 16 residues. CDR3 nucleotides: TGTGCCAGCAGCTTGGGACAGGGGCTAGGCGGAAACACCATATATTTT. It is translated as CASSLGQGLGGNTIYF. Full variable domain (outside the CDR3, taken from reference TRBV5-4 and TRBJ1-3): ETGVTQSPTHLIKTRGQQVTLRCSSQSGHNTVSWYQQALGQGPQFIFQYYREEENGRGNFPPRFSGLQFPNYSSELNVNALELDDSALYLCASSLGQGLGGNTIYFGEGSWLTVV.

The V and J genes are TRBV7-9 and TRBJ1-2; 9 nucleotides match TRBD1. This CDR3 has 14 amino acids. V dropped 2 bases and J dropped 8; count of bases not matched to a gene: 6. Germline lookup yields CDR1 SEHNR and CDR2 FQNEAQ (reference sequence). The CDR3: CASSLTGGAWGYTF. DNA for the CDR3: TGTGCCAGCAGCTTAACAGGGGGCGCATGGGGCTACACCTTC.

This clone was seen just once. J is TRBJ1-1 and V is TRBV6-5; TRBD1 matches 7 bases. The CDR3 has 13 amino acids. J gave up 2 bases and V 8 bases, and 5 bases lay outside the gene matches. Germline V lookup: CDR1 MNHEY, CDR2 SVGAGI. The CDR3 sequence: CASGEGANTEAFF. CDR3 in DNA: TGTGCCAGCGGAGAGGGGGCCAACACTGAAGCTTTCTTT.

The chain joins TRBV7-8 to TRBJ2-1; TRBD2 is a possible D gene (5 bases). This CDR3 comprises 12 residues. V was shortened by 6 bases and J by 9 bases, with 12 bases between the two germline ends. Germline CDR1 is SGHVS and CDR2 is FQNEAQ. DNA of the CDR3: TGTGCCAGCAGATCTGCGGGTGCTGAGCAGTTCTTC. Amino acid sequence: CASRSAGAEQFF.

The genes are TRBV3-1 (or the pseudogene TRBV3-2) and TRBJ1-3; D not resolved. Germline lookup yields CDR1 LGHDT and CDR2 YNNKEL (reference sequence). Trimming cost V 4 bases and J 3 bases, with 10 bases left between them. This CDR3 has 14 amino acids. CDR3 amino acids: CASSPQAYGNTIYF. The CDR3 DNA reads TGTGCCAGCAGCCCTCAGGCCTATGGAAACACCATATATTTT.

The CDR3 reads CAISEFKGQGSEQFF. CDR3 in DNA: TGTGCCATCAGTGAGTTTAAGGGACAGGGGAGTGAGCAGTTCTTC. The V gene is TRBV10-3, the J gene TRBJ2-1; TRBD1 matches at 10 bases. This CDR3 region has 15 residues. Trimming cost V 1 base and J 9 bases; bases outside gene matches: 6. Per the germline V gene, CDR1 is ENHRY and CDR2 is SYGVKD.

The chain carries TRBV12-3 or TRBV12-4 and TRBJ2-3; 7 nucleotides line up with TRBD2. With V trimmed by 6 bases and J by 3 bases, 3 bases remained unmatched. The CDR3 extends over 13 amino acids. The CDR3: CASSPLATDTQYF. DNA for the CDR3: TGTGCCAGCAGCCCACTAGCGACAGATACGCAGTATTTT.

The rearrangement uses TRBV21-1 and TRBJ2-3; the D call of TRBD2 is as the table states it, not checked on the DNA. TRBV21-1 is a pseudogene segment. CDR3 length: 13 amino acids. The CDR3 sequence is CASSNEGRGTQYF. CDR3 nucleotide sequence: TGTGCCAGCAGCAATGAAGGGAGAGGTACGCAGTATTTT.

The chain employs TRBV11-2 and TRBJ2-1; no clear D gene. Trimming stripped 5 bases from V and 5 bases from J, with 4 bases between. The CDR3 spans 11 residues. Germline loops: CDR1 SGHAT, CDR2 FQNNGV. CDR3 in amino acids: CASSVNNEQFF. DNA for the CDR3: TGTGCCAGCAGCGTCAACAATGAGCAGTTCTTC. The full variable domain, rest sourced from reference TRBV11-2 and TRBJ2-1, is EAGVAQSPRYKIIEKRQSVAFWCNPISGHATLYWYQQILGQGPKLLIQFQNNGVVDDSQLPKDRFSAERLKGVDSTLKIQPAKLEDSAVYLCASSVNNEQFFGPGTRLTVL.

The V gene is TRBV5-6, the J gene TRBJ2-1; D possibly corresponds to TRBD2 (6 bases). Germline values: CDR1 SGHDT, CDR2 YYEEEE. The germline V and J ends were trimmed by 4 bases and 4 bases, with 18 bases remaining between them. The CDR3 length is 16 residues. The CDR3 region has the DNA TGTGCCAGCAGCATTCTCGGCGGGAACAGATACAATGAGCAGTTCTTC. This gives the protein CASSILGGNRYNEQFF.

This chain connects TRBV4-1 to TRBJ1-5; D remains ambiguous. V was shortened by 4 bases and J by 4 bases, with 20 bases between the two germline ends. Looked up from germline, CDR1 is MGHRA and CDR2 is YSYEKL. CDR3 length: 17 amino acids. CDR3 sequence: CASSPGISIPENQPQHF. The DNA for the CDR3 is TGCGCCAGCAGCCCCGGGATCTCCATCCCTGAAAATCAGCCCCAGCATTTT.

The V and J genes are TRBV28 and TRBJ1-2; unclear D gene. This CDR3 has 14 residues. V was trimmed by 3 bases and J by 4 bases, leaving 12 bases between them. CDR1 and CDR2 from the germline V gene are MDHEN and SYDVKM. The CDR3 loop is CASSLPSEGYGYTF. In DNA, the CDR3 is TGTGCCAGCAGTTTGCCGTCAGAGGGCTATGGCTACACCTTC.

This sequence joins TRBV3-1 (or the pseudogene TRBV3-2) and TRBJ2-3, with D perhaps matching TRBD1 (5 bases). Germline CDR1 and CDR2: LGHDT and YNNKEL (reference sequence). Trimming shortened V by 1 base and J by 6 bases, and 14 bases separated the two germline ends. There are 15 residues in the CDR3. CDR3 residues: CASSQGGAPSDTQYF. As DNA, the CDR3 is TGTGCCAGCAGCCAAGGGGGCGCCCCATCGGATACGCAGTATTTT.